This T cell receptor (beta chain) was recovered during a study of blood T cell repertoires in COVID-19. Across the study: Acute-phase and convalescent COVID-19 samples originated in the United States, Italy and Spain. T cells, B-cell-depleted T cells, or PBMCs provided the cDNA or gDNA that served as material.

Study processing details: Estimation of nucleated cell counts was performed using reference gene primer amplification. Sequencing used immunoSEQ multiplex PCR; TCRdb keeps in-frame clones, though not all of them. V and J calls and clone size follow that table, whereas D and trimming were derived from the DNA. The repertoire consists of around 130,000 clones, with about 80% occurring once and the leading ten covering under 14%. Germline trimming cut 0 bases from V and 3 bases from J; bases unmatched to any gene: 5. This CDR3 has 16 residues. The V gene's germline CDR1 is SGHRS and CDR2 YFSETQ. J is TRBJ2-3 and V is TRBV5-1, with 9 nucleotides matching TRBD2. The receptor comes from a human donor in a cohort sampled during active COVID-19. Sequencing was done on a sample of peripheral blood. The CDR3 spells CASSLEVAGATDTQYF. The CDR3 DNA reads as TGCGCCAGCAGCTTGGAGGTAGCGGGGGCGACAGATACGCAGTATTTT.